This passage covers 19 T cell receptor beta chains from one sample sequenced in a study of shared clonotypes between healthy human individuals. Libraries were prepared by immunoSEQ multiplex PCR; TCRdb keeps only in-frame clonotypes and omits some of them. The profile covers about 340,000 clones, with roughly 80% appearing a single time and under 11% taken by the ten largest. Sequences were obtained from memory CD4+ T cells sorted from blood. Stated subset: CD45RA-negative fraction. These receptors were taken from a young man in good health.

This rearrangement joins TRBV10-3 to TRBJ2-5; TRBD2 aligns across 7 bases. The CDR3 covers 14 residues. Germline lookup yields CDR1 ENHRY and CDR2 SYGVKD. The junction had 6 bases not matched to a gene; V was cut back by 3 bases and J by 5 bases. CDR3 protein: CAISERGGMETQYF. The CDR3 DNA is TGTGCCATCAGTGAACGCGGGGGTATGGAGACCCAGTACTTC.

The V gene is TRBV27, the J gene TRBJ2-7; 13 bases line up with TRBD2. Germline V CDR1 and CDR2: MNHEY, SMNVEV (reference sequence). The V and J ends lost 4 bases and 4 bases, in that order; junction bases with no gene match: 4. The CDR3 length is 15 residues. CDR3 nucleotide sequence: TGTGCCAGCAGTTCGGGACTAGCGGGAACATACGAGCAGTACTTC. This sequence encodes CASSSGLAGTYEQYF.

This clone has only one observation. The rearrangement joins TRBV28 to TRBJ2-7; a possible D gene is TRBD2 (5 bases). The CDR3 loop spans 12 amino acids. Trimming stripped 1 base from V and 9 bases from J, with 10 bases between. The germline gives CDR1 MDHEN, CDR2 SYDVKM. The CDR3 DNA reads as TGTGCCAGCAGTTTATCGGGGAAAGCGCAGTACTTC. Translation gives CASSLSGKAQYF. The full variable domain, its missing parts supplied by reference TRBV28 and TRBJ2-7, is DVKVTQSSRYLVKRTGEKVFLECVQDMDHENMFWYRQDPGLGLRLIYFSYDVKMKEKGDIPEGYSVSREKKERFSLILESASTNQTSMYLCASSLSGKAQYFGPGTRLTVT.

Ten or more counts support this clone. V is TRBV27 and J is TRBJ1-5; 9 nucleotides align to TRBD1. Germline CDR1 MNHEY, CDR2 SMNVEV (reference sequence). J gave up 6 bases and V 5 bases, and 11 bases lay outside the gene matches. The CDR3 spans 16 residues. CDR3 sequence reads: CASSTRWTGEGQPQHF. CDR3 sequence (DNA): TGTGCCAGCAGTACACGATGGACAGGGGAAGGTCAGCCCCAGCATTTT.

This clone was seen only a few times. The gene calls are TRBV5-1 and TRBJ1-3; D is perhaps TRBD1 (6 bases). Germline V CDR1 and CDR2: SGHRS, YFSETQ. Trimming took 4 bases from V and 4 from J, leaving 18 bases between them. This CDR3 has 16 amino acids. The CDR3 here is CASSPLGQISGNTIYF. CDR3 DNA sequence: TGCGCCAGCAGCCCCTTAGGACAGATATCGGGAAACACCATATATTTT.

The genes are TRBV7-2 and TRBJ1-2, with 8 bases aligning to TRBD1. Germline-derived CDR1 and CDR2 are SGHTA and FQGNSA. The CDR3 is 13 amino acids. The J segment lost 7 bases and the V segment lost 2 bases, leaving 3 bases of the junction unmatched. The CDR3 reads CASSLRTGGGYTF. The CDR3 DNA reads as TGTGCCAGCAGCTTACGTACAGGGGGTGGCTACACCTTC. Based on the CDR3 plus reference TRBV7-2 and TRBJ1-2, the full variable domain is GAGVSQSPSNKVTEKGKDVELRCDPISGHTALYWYRQSLGQGLEFLIYFQGNSAPDKSGLPSDRFSAERTGGSVSTLTIQRTQQEDSAVYLCASSLRTGGGYTFGSGTRLTVV.

J is TRBJ2-7 and V is TRBV6-5; D gene ambiguous. The CDR3 totals 12 residues. V lost 8 bases, J lost 2 bases, and 10 bases lay in between. Germline V CDR1 and CDR2: MNHEY, SVGAGI. The CDR3 spells CASPQPPYEQYF. CDR3 bases: TGTGCCAGCCCACAACCCCCCTACGAGCAGTACTTC.

This clone was observed at least ten times. This chain links TRBV28 with TRBJ2-2; D possibly corresponds to TRBD2 (5 bases). V was shortened by 7 bases and J by 5 bases, with 14 bases between the two germline ends. Germline V CDR1 and CDR2: MDHEN, SYDVKM. This CDR3 comprises 14 residues. In DNA, the CDR3 is TGTGCCAGCATAGAGACTACTGAGACCGGGGAGCTGTTTTTT. It encodes CASIETTETGELFF.

The chain has TRBV18 and TRBJ1-2; perhaps TRBD1 as D (6 bases). There are 11 residues in the CDR3. The germline V gene encodes CDR1 KGHSH and CDR2 LQKENI. Between the trimmed V and J ends, which lost 5 bases and 5 bases, there was a span of 6 bases. For the CDR3, the DNA is TGTGCCAGCTCAGGACAGTATGGCTACACCTTC. It is translated as CASSGQYGYTF.

The chain is built from TRBV2 and TRBJ2-5; D remains ambiguous. The CDR3 sequence is 12 residues long. Looked up from germline, CDR1 is SNHLY and CDR2 is FYNNEI. V lost 7 bases to trimming and J lost 4 bases, with 10 bases between them. The CDR3 protein is CASTSGGETQYF. For the CDR3, the DNA is TGTGCCAGCACTTCAGGCGGAGAGACCCAGTACTTC.

The chain employs TRBV29-1 and TRBJ2-1, with TRBD1 matching over 9 bases. Germline V CDR1 and CDR2: SQVTM, ANQGSEA. The length of the CDR3 is 15 residues. V gave up 6 bases and J gave up 8 bases; unmatched junction bases: 14. CDR3 region: CSVAKGTGNFDEQFF. Written as DNA, the CDR3 is TGCAGCGTGGCGAAAGGGACAGGGAACTTCGATGAGCAGTTCTTC.

This chain joins TRBV7-2 and TRBJ1-5; D is ambiguous. With 3 bases removed from V and 5 bases from J, the gap between germline ends came to 14 bases. The CDR3 totals 15 residues. CDR1 and CDR2 (germline): SGHTA, FQGNSA. This CDR3 is CASSFWTGGDQPQHF. The CDR3 nucleotides are TGTGCCAGCAGCTTTTGGACCGGCGGGGATCAGCCCCAGCATTTT.

This clone showed up many times. The chain links TRBV27 to TRBJ2-3; no firm D call. This CDR3 has 14 residues. Germline V gene lookup returns CDR1 MNHEY and CDR2 SMNVEV (reference sequence). Trimming removed 0 bases from V and 2 bases from J, with 6 bases in between. The DNA for the CDR3 is TGTGCCAGCAGTTTATCGGTATCCACAGATACGCAGTATTTT. It specifies CASSLSVSTDTQYF.

This rearrangement joins TRBV2 to TRBJ2-3; 16 nucleotides align to TRBD2. The length of the CDR3 is 17 residues. Germline loops: CDR1 SNHLY, CDR2 FYNNEI. Trimming took 6 bases from V and 5 from J; bases not matched to a gene: 8. The CDR3 sequence is CASRPGTSGRVVDTQYF. In nucleotides, the CDR3 is TGTGCCAGCAGGCCCGGGACTAGCGGGAGGGTGGTAGATACGCAGTATTTT. Filled out from reference TRBV2 and TRBJ2-3, the complete variable domain reads EPEVTQTPSHQVTQMGQEVILRCVPISNHLYFYWYRQILGQKVEFLVSFYNNEISEKSEIFDDQFSVERPDGSNFTLKIRSTKLEDSAMYFCASRPGTSGRVVDTQYFGPGTRLTVL.

As regards this clone: With a much larger clone just one base away, this may be a read error. This same CDR3 is encoded by further DNA sequences in the sample. The rearrangement uses TRBV20-1 and TRBJ2-3; D unclear. Trimming took off 6 bases at V and 2 bases at J, with 6 bases between the two ends. The CDR3 runs 11 residues. Germline values: CDR1 DFQATT, CDR2 SNEGSKA (reference sequence). The CDR3, as DNA: TGCAGTGCGGGTTACACAGATACGCAGTATTTT. It is translated as CSAGYTDTQYF.

This clone was detected only a few times. The chain is built from TRBV29-1 and TRBJ2-5, with TRBD2 as a possible D gene (6 bases). Per the germline V gene, CDR1 is SQVTM and CDR2 is ANQGSEA. V was pared by 3 bases and J by 5 bases, with 16 bases between. The CDR3 contains 14 residues. In nucleotides, the CDR3 is TGCAGCGTTGAGGCGAGGGGCAGCGGGGAGACCCAGTACTTC. As protein: CSVEARGSGETQYF.

CDR3 amino acids: CSGLAGVRTDTQYF. The DNA of the CDR3 is TGCAGCGGTCTAGCGGGAGTCCGCACAGATACGCAGTATTTT. The chain recombines TRBV29-1 with TRBJ2-3, with 10 positions matching TRBD2. V shed 7 bases, J shed 1 base, and the junction held 5 bases outside the gene matches. Germline CDR1 is SQVTM and CDR2 is ANQGSEA. CDR3 length equals 14 residues.

This chain links TRBV5-4 with TRBJ1-2; D possibly corresponds to TRBD1 (5 bases). CDR1 and CDR2 from the germline V gene are SGHNT and YYREEE (reference sequence). V was cut by 3 bases and J by 5 bases, with 17 bases left in between. The CDR3 totals 15 residues. CDR3 sequence reads: CASSSGTQEGYGYTF. Here the CDR3 DNA reads TGTGCCAGCAGCTCCGGGACCCAGGAGGGGTATGGCTACACCTTC. Full variable domain (outside the CDR3, taken from reference TRBV5-4 and TRBJ1-2): ETGVTQSPTHLIKTRGQQVTLRCSSQSGHNTVSWYQQALGQGPQFIFQYYREEENGRGNFPPRFSGLQFPNYSSELNVNALELDDSALYLCASSSGTQEGYGYTFGSGTRLTVV.

The gene calls are TRBV6-5 and TRBJ2-7, with D possibly being TRBD2 (6 bases). The germline gives CDR1 MNHEY, CDR2 SVGAGI. The V end was cut by 8 bases, the J end by 3 bases, with 20 bases between. There are 15 residues in the CDR3. CDR3 in DNA: TGTGCCAGCCAACCAGGTTGGGAGGCCCACTACGAGCAGTACTTC. This translates into CASQPGWEAHYEQYF.